The following is a TCR beta chain sequence with its context. The antigen remains undetermined. The record originates from a study of T cell responses to AZD1222 COVID-19 vaccine. Sequencing was performed with immunoSEQ multiplex PCR; in TCRdb, only in-frame clones are kept and a portion is missing. The repertoire holds 85,000 to 130,000 clones, with roughly 89% as singletons. Study-wide findings and caveats: Donors, mostly white British, included more females; clonal diversity was possibly underestimated.

Sample: peripheral blood, taken on day 0 of AZD1222 vaccination. This TCR derives from an adult in good health.

The DNA of the CDR3 is TGTGCCAGCAGCCCCGACAGGAGGGGGATCCACTCTGGAAACACCATATATTTT. Translating it yields CASSPDRRGIHSGNTIYF. The rearrangement links TRBV7-8 to TRBJ1-3; tentatively, D is TRBD1 (6 bases). This CDR3 contains 18 residues. Germline V gives CDR1 SGHVS, CDR2 FQNEAQ. The V end was cut by 5 bases, the J end by 0 bases, with 20 bases between.